This record covers a single TCR beta chain. Its target is unknown. Construction of the TCRbeta library involved unique molecular identifiers. TCRdb analysed the PCR reads with MiXCR anew, one entry per CDR3 protein. The sample shows about 870,000 distinct CDR3 sequences, less than 20% of them seen only once. The entry originates in a study of T-cell reconstitution after alpha-beta-depleted transplantation in children. The CDR3 runs to 15 residues. V was pared by 4 bases and J by 3 bases, with 6 bases of the junction left unmatched. The germline V gene encodes CDR1 SGHKS and CDR2 YYEKEE (reference sequence). General study findings and limits: T cells produced anew were the main source of T-cell counts and diversity one year after transplant. About two months after transplant, alpha-beta T cells reportedly came from several hundred expanded graft clones.

This receptor was identified in a male patient aged 10 to 17 who had a stem cell transplant for acute lymphoblastic leukemia, so the T cells may come from the graft donor. The sample here was PBMCs, mostly from graft donor cells, taken 360 days after TCRalphabeta/CD19-depleted stem cell transplant. The chain has TRBV5-5 and TRBJ2-1; 8 nucleotides match TRBD1. The CDR3 spells CASSPGQGDYNEQFF. The CDR3 DNA is TGTGCCAGCAGCCCCGGACAGGGTGACTACAATGAGCAGTTCTTC.